This T cell receptor beta chain was documented in a study of OX40 agonist ivuxolimab in advanced cancers. This table comes from immunoSEQ multiplex PCR, and its TCRdb copy is limited to in-frame clones, with some not included. The sample shows roughly 50,000 clones, over 85% of them seen only once. The CDR3 consists of 12 residues. In germline, CDR1 is MNHNY, CDR2 SVGAGI (reference sequence). Trimming left V 2 bases short and J 6 bases short, with 5 bases between. Baseline, cycle 4 day 1, and cycle 7 day 1 were the blood sampling points. The chain links TRBV6-6 to TRBJ2-1; D call uncertain. This specimen consisted of CD4+ or CD8+ T cells sorted from blood, obtained in a trial of the OX40 agonist ivuxolimab. This TCR was recovered from an adult with an advanced solid tumor such as melanoma, head and neck, liver or kidney cancer. This CDR3 reads CASSYGSNEQFF. DNA for the CDR3: TGTGCCAGCAGTTACGGTTCCAATGAGCAGTTCTTC.